This T cell receptor beta chain stems from a study of blood T cells in healthy people across ages. Primers used in a second PCR of about 6 to 12 cycles were a sample-barcoded 5' primer and a J-beta primer mix. TCRdb redid the calling of the 5' RACE reads with MiXCR, one entry per CDR3 protein. Of some 850,000 distinct CDR3 sequences listed, about a quarter are singletons. The CDR3 extends over 15 amino acids. The germline V gene encodes CDR1 SEHNR and CDR2 FQNEAQ (reference sequence). This clonotype was found a few times. The junction and the germline gene differ at one end; a read error may be behind it. Researchers collected approximately 9.5 milliliters of peripheral blood from every single donor. The same data also went into a second study, on T cells of mothers and their children. This second study says: Samples came from a few healthy Caucasian mothers and their six children. Sequencing returned over 9 million TCR beta CDR3 reads per mother and roughly 3 million per child.

The genes are TRBV7-9 and TRBJ2-2, with 8 bases aligning to TRBD1. Sequenced: blood. This receptor was obtained from a boy aged 10-17 years in good health. The CDR3 nucleotides read TGTGCCAGCAGCCCTCGGACAGGGACCACCAGGGAGCTGTTTTTT. Amino acids: CASSPRTGTTRELFF.